This T cell receptor (beta chain) was observed in a study of T cells after yellow fever vaccination. This clonotype showed up many times. The germline gives CDR1 SGHAT, CDR2 FQNNGV. The CDR3 has 15 amino acids. V shed 7 bases and J shed 2 bases, with 17 bases lying between them. TCRdb re-called the 5' RACE reads through MiXCR, storing one row per CDR3 protein. The top ten clones hold roughly 1% of a sample with roughly 240,000 distinct CDR3 sequences, less than 7.5% of them seen once. The sequence derives from a man aged 30 to 39 who received the YFV17D yellow fever vaccine. V gene TRBV11-2 combines with J gene TRBJ1-1; D not resolved. The source material was CD4+ T cells sorted from PBMCs, sampled on the day of the yellow fever booster vaccination. The CDR3 DNA reads TGTGCCAGCACCTTCCGACAATCCATCAACACTGAAGCTTTCTTT. Protein product: CASTFRQSINTEAFF.